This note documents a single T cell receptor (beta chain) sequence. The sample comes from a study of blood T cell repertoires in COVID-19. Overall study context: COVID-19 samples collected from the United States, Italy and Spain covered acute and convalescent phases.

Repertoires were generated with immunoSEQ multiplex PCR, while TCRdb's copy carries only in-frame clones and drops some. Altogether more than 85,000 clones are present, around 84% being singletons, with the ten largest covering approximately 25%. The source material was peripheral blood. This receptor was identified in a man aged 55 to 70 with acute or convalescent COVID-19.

In nucleotides, the CDR3 is TGTGCCAGCAGCTTAGGGACTAGCGGTTTAGGGGAGACCCAGTACTTC. It specifies CASSLGTSGLGETQYF. The chain uses TRBV7-2 and TRBJ2-5, with TRBD2 matching 10 bases. J lost 5 bases, V lost 1 base, and 7 bases had no gene match. CDR1 and CDR2 from the germline V gene are SGHTA and FQGNSA. The CDR3 is 16 amino acids.